One and the same sample provided the 2 T cell receptor beta chains below, sequenced in a study of T cell responses to AZD1222 COVID-19 vaccine. Repertoires were generated with immunoSEQ multiplex PCR, while TCRdb's copy carries only in-frame clones and drops some. The repertoire has over 90,000 clones, 90% of them found once; the top ten carry 4% to 6%. The sequencing here drew on peripheral blood, taken on day 0 of AZD1222 vaccination. The source of these receptors is an adult in good health.

The chain employs TRBV7-6 and TRBJ2-6; D is unresolved. The CDR3 sequence is 15 residues long. V lost 5 bases to trimming and J lost 2 bases, with 10 bases between them. Germline lookup yields CDR1 SGHVS and CDR2 FNYEAQ. The CDR3 region has the DNA TGTGCCAGCAGCCCCGACCTCGCTGGGGCCAACGTCCTGACTTTC. This translates into CASSPDLAGANVLTF.

This chain uses TRBV28 with TRBJ2-5, with D maybe TRBD1 (5 bases). Germline-derived CDR1 and CDR2 are MDHEN and SYDVKM. The CDR3 runs 15 residues. Trimming shortened V by 6 bases and J by 5 bases, and 19 bases separated the two germline ends. CDR3 residues: CASSPPGREGETQYF. In nucleotides, the CDR3 is TGTGCCAGCAGCCCCCCGGGCAGGGAAGGGGAGACCCAGTACTTC.